Listed below are T cell receptor beta chains from one sample, sequenced in a study of CD8+ T cells in alopecia areata. Here immunoSEQ multiplex PCR was the method, and the copy in TCRdb shows in-frame clones only, minus some. Among about 120,000 clones, 35% to 40% were seen once, and the ten largest hold about 3.1%. Sequences were obtained from CD4+ T cells sorted from blood. The receptors were gathered from a human donor with alopecia areata. Both conserved end residues are part of each CDR3. D genes are given only for firm matches. The size entry is marked missing in some rows and otherwise reads once, few, many or a size class.

V gene	clone size	D gene	J gene	CDR3 DNA	CDR3 protein
TRBV5-8	few	NA	TRBJ2-5	TGTGCCAGCAGCCCTTTGGGTGAGACCCAGTACTTC	CASSPLGETQYF
TRBV7-3	NA	TRBD2	TRBJ2-3	TGTGCCAGCAGCTTAACAGCGGGGGGCTCCGCTAGCACAGATACGCAGTATTTT	CASSLTAGGSASTDTQYF
TRBV21-1	NA	NA	TRBJ2-2	TGTGCCAGCAGCTCCGGGACACTTATGAACACCGGGGAGCTGTTTTTT	CASSSGTLMNTGELFF
TRBV29-1	few	TRBD1	TRBJ1-2	TGCAGCGTTGAAGGCCGACAGGGTTGGGGCTATGGCTACACCTTC	CSVEGRQGWGYGYTF
TRBV29-1	NA	TRBD1	TRBJ1-1	TGCAGCGCCGACAGGGTGAACACTGAAGCTTTCTTT	CSADRVNTEAFF
TRBV28	few	NA	TRBJ2-1	TGTGCCAGCCTCACCCGGAATGAGCAGTTCTTC	CASLTRNEQFF
TRBV19	few	NA	TRBJ2-7	TGTGCCAGTAGTAGAGATCGCTACGAGCAGTGCTTC	CASSRDRYEQCF
TRBV5-1	few	NA	TRBJ2-7	TGCGCCAGCAGCTTGGTGTGGGGGTTTACCTACGAGCAGTACTTC	CASSLVWGFTYEQYF
TRBV29-1	NA	NA	TRBJ1-1	TGCAGCGTTGAGAGTCGAGGTAAAGCTTTCTTT	CSVESRGKAFF
TRBV29-1	NA	TRBD2	TRBJ2-7	TGCAGCGTCAACCTTCCTCTTAGCGGGAGAGAGCAGTACTTC	CSVNLPLSGREQYF
TRBV6-6	once	TRBD1	TRBJ2-1	TGTGCCAGCACCCTAACAGGGGGCAATGAGCAGTTCTTC	CASTLTGGNEQFF
TRBV9	once	NA	TRBJ2-1	TGTGCCAGCAGCGTAGTCGCTCTTCCTAGTGAGCAGTTCTTC	CASSVVALPSEQFF
TRBV29-1	few	NA	TRBJ2-3	TGCAGCGTTGAGGAGTTGGGCACAGATACGCAGTATTTT	CSVEELGTDTQYF
TRBV7-2	NA	NA	TRBJ2-5	TGTGCCAGCAGTATAGTCTCGGTGGTGGAGACCCAGTACTTC	CASSIVSVVETQYF
TRBV29-1	few	TRBD2	TRBJ2-2	TGCAGCGTTGGACTAGCGGGAGGGACTGGGGAGCTGTTTTTT	CSVGLAGGTGELFF
TRBV7-2	NA	NA	TRBJ2-7	TGTGCCAGCAGCCTGATTTACTACGAGCAGTACTTC	CASSLIYYEQYF
TRBV4-1	once	NA	TRBJ1-5	TGCGCCAGCAGCCAAGACGGTAGGAATCAGCCCCAGCATTTT	CASSQDGRNQPQHF
TRBV29-1	NA	TRBD2	TRBJ2-1	TGCAGCGCTCCCCCCGGGGGGACCTATAATGAGCAGTTCTTC	CSAPPGGTYNEQFF
TRBV7-9	few	NA	TRBJ1-5	TGTGCCAGCAGCTTAGATGGGAATCAGCCCCAGCATTTT	CASSLDGNQPQHF
TRBV5-1	few	NA	TRBJ2-6	TGCGCCAGCAGCTTGGGGGTGGCCTCTGGGGCCAACGTCCTGACTTTC	CASSLGVASGANVLTF
TRBV30	NA	NA	TRBJ1-5	TGTGCCTGGAGTGTACGCCAGGGCGGTCAGCCCCAGCATTTT	CAWSVRQGGQPQHF
TRBV29-1	NA	NA	TRBJ2-7	TGCAGCGTTGAAGAAAGTGGGGGACTCACAAACGCGGGGTACTACGAGCAGTACTTC	CSVEESGGLTNAGYYEQYF